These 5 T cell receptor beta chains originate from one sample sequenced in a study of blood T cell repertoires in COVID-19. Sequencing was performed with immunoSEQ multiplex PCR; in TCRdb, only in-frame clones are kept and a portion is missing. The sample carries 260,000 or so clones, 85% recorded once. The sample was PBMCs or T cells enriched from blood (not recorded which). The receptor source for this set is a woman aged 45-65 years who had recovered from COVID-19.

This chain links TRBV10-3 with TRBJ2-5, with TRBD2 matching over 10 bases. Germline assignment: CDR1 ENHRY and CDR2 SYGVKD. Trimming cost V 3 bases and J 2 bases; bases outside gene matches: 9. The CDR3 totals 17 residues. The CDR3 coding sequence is TGTGCCATCAGTGATAGGGCTAGCGGGGGCTTACAAGAGACCCAGTACTTC. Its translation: CAISDRASGGLQETQYF.

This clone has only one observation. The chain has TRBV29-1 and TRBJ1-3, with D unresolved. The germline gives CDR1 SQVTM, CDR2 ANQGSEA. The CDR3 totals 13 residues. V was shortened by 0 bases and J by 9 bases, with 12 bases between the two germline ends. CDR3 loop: CSVEDPAGGTIYF. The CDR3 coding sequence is TGCAGCGTTGAAGACCCCGCGGGAGGCACCATATATTTT.

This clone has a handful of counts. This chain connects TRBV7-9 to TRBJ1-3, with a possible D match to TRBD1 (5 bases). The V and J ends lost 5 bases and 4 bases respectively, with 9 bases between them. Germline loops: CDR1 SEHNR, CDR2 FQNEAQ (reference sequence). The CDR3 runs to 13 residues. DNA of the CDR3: TGTGCCAGCAGCCGCGGGACGGGAAACACCATATATTTT. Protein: CASSRGTGNTIYF.

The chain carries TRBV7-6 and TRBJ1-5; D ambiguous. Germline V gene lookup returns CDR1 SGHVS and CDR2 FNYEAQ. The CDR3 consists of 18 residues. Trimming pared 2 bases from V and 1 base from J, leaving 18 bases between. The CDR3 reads CASSLKKEGRRSNQPQHF. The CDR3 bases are TGTGCCAGCAGCTTAAAAAAGGAGGGCCGTCGGAGCAATCAGCCCCAGCATTTT.

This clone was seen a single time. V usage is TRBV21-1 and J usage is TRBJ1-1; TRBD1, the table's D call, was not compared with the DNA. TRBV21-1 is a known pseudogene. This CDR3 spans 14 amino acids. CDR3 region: CASSSRGRGTEAFF. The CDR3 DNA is TGTGCCAGCAGCTCCCGAGGCAGGGGCACTGAAGCTTTCTTT.